This TCR beta chain was captured in a study of post-analysis software for immune sequencing data. As for the study in general: The courses of disease that were included comprised relapsing-remitting, secondary progressive and progressive-relapsing multiple sclerosis. Findings of the study overall: Strong co-clustering by F measure was seen for same-batch samples. In multiple sclerosis, normalized Chao1 diversity was significantly below that of controls.

Unique molecular identifiers were built into the TCR beta cDNA libraries. T cells numbering about 0.9 to 11 million gave rise to about 490,000 cDNA molecules. A single record per CDR3 protein comes from TCRdb applying MiXCR to the PCR reads. The data contain roughly 870,000 distinct CDR3 sequences, around 53% of them seen just once; the ten biggest clones take up 4% to 5.5%. This clonotype showed up just a few times. Its matching antigen is unknown. This sequence was found in a girl aged 5-17 years with multiple sclerosis. The sequencing input was blood.

Here the CDR3 DNA reads TGTGCCAGCAGCTCGGACAGGGCGCAAAATCAGCCCCAGCATTTT. As protein: CASSSDRAQNQPQHF. V and J are TRBV7-9 and TRBJ1-5; TRBD1 aligns across 8 bases. J was trimmed by 4 bases and V by 4 bases; bases with no gene match: 6. In germline, CDR1 is SEHNR, CDR2 FQNEAQ (reference sequence). CDR3 length: 15 residues.